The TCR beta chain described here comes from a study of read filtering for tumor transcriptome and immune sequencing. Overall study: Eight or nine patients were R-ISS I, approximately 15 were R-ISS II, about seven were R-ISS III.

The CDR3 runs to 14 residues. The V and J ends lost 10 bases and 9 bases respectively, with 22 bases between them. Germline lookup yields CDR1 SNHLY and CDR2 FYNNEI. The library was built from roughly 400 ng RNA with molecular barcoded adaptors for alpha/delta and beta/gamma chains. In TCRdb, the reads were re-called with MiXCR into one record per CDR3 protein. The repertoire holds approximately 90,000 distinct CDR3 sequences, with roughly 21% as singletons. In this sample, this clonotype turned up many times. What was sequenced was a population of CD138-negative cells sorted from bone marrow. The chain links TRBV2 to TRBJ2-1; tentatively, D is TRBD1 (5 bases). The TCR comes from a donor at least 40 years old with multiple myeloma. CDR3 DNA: TGTGCCACACGAGGAGTTGGGGCCCGTAGTGAGCAGTTCTTC. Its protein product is CATRGVGARSEQFF. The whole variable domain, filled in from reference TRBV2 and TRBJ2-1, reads EPEVTQTPSHQVTQMGQEVILRCVPISNHLYFYWYRQILGQKVEFLVSFYNNEISEKSEIFDDQFSVERPDGSNFTLKIRSTKLEDSAMYFCATRGVGARSEQFFGPGTRLTVL.